A single sample gave rise to the 2 T cell receptor beta chains below, sequenced in a study of early T cells in non-severe SARS-CoV-2 infection. Each CDR3 protein gets one entry after TCRdb re-called the 5' RACE reads with MiXCR. The table lists 55,000 to 75,000 distinct CDR3 sequences, roughly an eighth of them singletons, with around 1.3% in the top ten. Sequencing was carried out using whole blood. These receptors all stem from an adult who was a healthcare worker with PCR-confirmed SARS-CoV-2 infection or an uninfected control (not recorded which).

The sample holds many counts of this clonotype. This chain connects TRBV19 to TRBJ1-5; D is unresolved. V dropped 4 bases and J dropped 7 bases, with 14 bases sitting between them. The CDR3 consists of 14 residues. Germline V gene sequence: CDR1 LNHDA, CDR2 SQIVND (reference sequence). The CDR3 spells CASSTMDARQPQHF. The CDR3 coding sequence is TGTGCCAGTAGTACCATGGACGCAAGACAGCCCCAGCATTTT. The variable domain in full, completed from reference TRBV19 and TRBJ1-5, reads DGGITQSPKYLFRKEGQNVTLSCEQNLNHDAMYWYRQDPGQGLRLIYYSQIVNDFQKGDIAEGYSVSREKKESFPLTVTSAQKNPTAFYLCASSTMDARQPQHFGDGTRLSIL.

This clonotype has ten or more counts. The chain joins TRBV12-3 or TRBV12-4 to TRBJ2-7, with 7 bases matching TRBD1. The CDR3 is 14 residues long. Losses at the gene ends were 5 bases for V and 4 bases for J; bases not matched to a gene: 8. CDR3 coding DNA: TGTGCCAGCAGTGTGACAGGGCGGAGGTACGAGCAGTACTTC. It translates to CASSVTGRRYEQYF.